This T cell receptor (beta chain) was obtained from a study of blood T cells in healthy people across ages. Broader study findings: PBMCs were not sorted, which prevented a conclusive comparison of naive versus antigen-experienced cells.

On this clonotype itself: Its antigen is currently unknown.

Germline CDR1 and CDR2: SGHRS and YFSETQ. Deletions cut 7 bases from V and 2 bases from J, with 12 bases between. This CDR3 has 13 amino acids. A second about 6 to 11 cycle PCR used barcoded and J-beta primers. A template-switch adaptor with 12 random nucleotides tagged each cDNA molecule. In TCRdb, the 5' RACE reads were re-called with MiXCR into one record per CDR3 protein. The table records over a million distinct CDR3 sequences, approximately 59% of them present only once. The chain couples TRBV5-1 to TRBJ1-2; D unresolved. This clonotype was obtained from a man younger than 35 in good health. Sequences were obtained from blood. CDR3 protein: CASGLGVNYGYTF. The CDR3 nucleotides are TGCGCCAGCGGACTGGGCGTAAACTATGGCTACACCTTC.